This TCR beta chain was documented in a study of CD4+ T cells in melanoma. Study-wide results and limits: Reportedly, melanoma neoantigen-specific CD4+ T cells showed varied differentiation states. CD8+ T cell, macrophage and B cell function reportedly correlated with neoantigen-specific CD4+ T cells.

Method: immunoSEQ multiplex PCR; TCRdb's copy keeps in-frame clones and lacks some. The sample contains over 100,000 clones, around 92% of which appear only once. About this clone: Its antigen is not identified.

Germline trimming cut 3 bases from V and 5 bases from J; bases unmatched to any gene: 6. This CDR3 contains 15 residues. The germline V gene has CDR1 LGHNA and CDR2 YSLEER. This chain connects TRBV4-3 to TRBJ2-2; 7 nucleotides agree with TRBD1. Specimen: peripheral blood. This TCR was sampled from a human donor with melanoma. Here the CDR3 reads CASSHRQGDTGELFF. The DNA of the CDR3 is TGCGCCAGCAGCCACCGACAGGGTGATACCGGGGAGCTGTTTTTT.